The 4 T cell receptor beta chains listed next were all sequenced from one sample in a study of beta chain features in type 1 diabetes. Study conclusions and caveats: Patients with Type 1 diabetes showed moderately but significantly shorter TCRB CDR3s in all four CD4+ subsets.

The isolated RNA, all of it, was reverse transcribed, so expressed TCRB transcripts were what got sequenced. Measured with immunoSEQ multiplex PCR; TCRdb has only the in-frame clones, and not every one. The sample comprises 630,000 or so clones, about an eighth of which are singletons, and around 0.04% rests with the top ten. Antigen specificity for these receptors is unknown. The sequenced material came from naive CD4+ T cells from blood. Source of these receptors: a man aged 18 to 29 with type 1 diabetes.

This clone was counted only a few times. V is TRBV2 and J is TRBJ2-3; D is perhaps TRBD1 (5 bases). The CDR3 is 15 amino acids. The germline V and J ends were trimmed by 10 bases and 0 bases, with 17 bases remaining between them. CDR1 SNHLY and CDR2 FYNNEI come from the germline V gene. CDR3 sequence: CANAPRQTSTDTQYF. Written as DNA, the CDR3 is TGTGCCAACGCGCCTCGACAGACTAGCACAGATACGCAGTATTTT.

This chain's CDR3 is CASGGMGQEQYF. For the CDR3, the DNA is TGTGCCAGCGGGGGGATGGGACAGGAGCAGTACTTC. This chain joins TRBV6-5 and TRBJ2-7; perhaps TRBD1 as D (7 bases). V shed 8 bases and J shed 7 bases, with 15 bases lying between them. CDR1 and CDR2 from the germline V gene are MNHEY and SVGAGI. The CDR3 length is 12 residues.

This sequence joins TRBV7-9 and TRBJ1-1; TRBD1 might be the D (6 bases). This CDR3 contains 16 residues. Trimming left V 7 bases short and J 5 bases short, with 23 bases between. The germline V gene has CDR1 SEHNR and CDR2 FQNEAQ (reference sequence). CDR3 in DNA: TGTGCCAGCACCCACCTAAGGGGGGCAGGGCCAACTGAAGCTTTCTTT. Its protein product is CASTHLRGAGPTEAFF.

This clone was seen repeatedly, ten times or more. This chain joins TRBV14 and TRBJ2-1; D gene unclear. CDR1 and CDR2 from the germline V gene are SGHDN and FVKESK. There are 15 residues in the CDR3. The V end lost 5 bases, the J end lost 7 bases, and 18 bases lay between the germline ends. The chain's CDR3 is CASSLGGSVKNEQFF. CDR3 DNA: TGTGCCAGCAGCTTAGGCGGATCGGTAAAGAATGAGCAGTTCTTC.